This T cell receptor (beta chain) was identified during a study of T cell changes during pregnancy in multiple sclerosis. The CDR3 extends over 18 amino acids. Germline CDR1 is SGHTA and CDR2 is FQGNSA. Trimming removed 5 bases from V and 3 bases from J; junction bases left unmatched: 10. Assay used: immunoSEQ multiplex PCR; TCRdb lists only in-frame clones, some missing. The sample records 25,000 to 30,000 clones, roughly nine tenths being singletons. V is TRBV7-2 and J is TRBJ2-7; 16 nucleotides line up with TRBD2. The sequence was obtained from a female donor with multiple sclerosis, enrolled in a pregnancy study. Here the sequenced sample was CD8+ T cells from peripheral blood mononuclear cells, taken in the second trimester of pregnancy. The CDR3 region is CASSLKGLAGGRFYEQYF. DNA for the CDR3: TGTGCCAGCAGCCTCAAGGGACTAGCGGGAGGGCGCTTCTACGAGCAGTACTTC.